This entry describes one T cell receptor (beta chain). This sample was taken from a study of early T cells in non-severe SARS-CoV-2 infection. Via MiXCR, TCRdb re-called the 5' RACE reads, giving one row per CDR3 protein. The sample consists of tens of thousands of distinct CDR3 sequences, 9.3% of them appearing once. The sequencing sample was made of whole blood. The origin of this receptor is an adult who was a healthcare worker with PCR-confirmed SARS-CoV-2 infection or an uninfected control (not recorded which).

For the CDR3, the DNA is TGTGCCAGCAGCCCAATGGGCAGGGGAGGATCTGGAGGCTACACCTTC. Translated, it gives CASSPMGRGGSGGYTF. This chain uses TRBV6-1 with TRBJ1-2; a possible D gene is TRBD1 (6 bases). Per the germline V gene, CDR1 is MNHNS and CDR2 is SASEGT. Trimming pared 6 bases from V and 8 bases from J, leaving 25 bases between. The CDR3 length is 16 residues.